This TCR beta chain was identified in a study of monozygotic twins with inflammatory bowel disease. Worth noting for this clonotype: Its antigen is currently unknown.

This CDR3 is built from 17 residues. The germline gives CDR1 MGHRA, CDR2 YSYEKL. Points from the study as a whole: The data gave no support to a single strong IBD-associated signal or clonotype.

Each UMI, carrying a 6-nucleotide sample barcode, came from template switching. From the 5' RACE reads, TCRdb lists one entry per CDR3 protein and no DNA. The sample data list about 200,000 distinct CDR3 sequences. Material for sequencing was blood. This receptor was obtained from a human donor with ulcerative colitis or Crohn's disease, or a healthy co-twin of an affected twin (not recorded which). The J gene is TRBJ2-2, the V gene TRBV4-1; absent DNA, TCRdb's TRBD1 call cannot be checked. The CDR3 loop is CASSRLLGEINTGELFF.